This record covers a single T cell receptor beta chain. Antigen: not known. This entry is derived from a study of cytomegalovirus exposure and HLA in healthy donors. Findings and caveats of the study: In a later analysis, several top co-occurrence clusters appeared linked to parvovirus B19, influenza, CMV and Epstein-Barr virus. A later analysis linked a missense DCLRE1C variant to TCR beta V- and J-gene trimming. Across HLA loci, a later analysis found differing TCR association rates, with DRB1 most and HLA-C fewest.

Germline V CDR1 and CDR2: SGHNT, YENEEA. Trimming took 0 bases from V and 2 from J; bases not matched to a gene: 0. The CDR3 contains 15 residues. Both 60 Vbeta primers and 13 Jbeta primers went into the PCR. In the study's own analysis: An analysis performed later counted roughly 80 million unique TCR beta chains (approximately 10 million of them shared). Profiled with immunoSEQ multiplex PCR; TCRdb holds only in-frame clones, not every one. That table furnishes V, J and clone size, whereas the DNA furnished D and trimming. The table has over 60,000 clones, roughly 71% seen once; the top ten hold roughly 12%.

The sample comprised PBMCs. This clonotype was sampled from a man aged 70-80 years in good health and CMV-seronegative. The chain couples TRBV11-3 to TRBJ2-1, with 8 bases aligning to TRBD1. CDR3 in DNA: TGTGCCAGCAGCTTAGACAGGGGGCCCTACAATGAGCAGTTCTTC. Translated, it gives CASSLDRGPYNEQFF.